These T cell receptor beta chains were read from a single sample in a study of regulatory T cells in long-lasting Graves disease. TCRdb fed the multiplex PCR reads into MiXCR, producing one record per CDR3 protein. The data hold hundreds of thousands of distinct CDR3 sequences, with under 20% observed a single time. The sample in question was peripheral blood mononuclear cells (PBMCs), obtained at new diagnosis, from a patient treated with antithyroid drugs. All receptors derive from a female donor with Graves disease. The CDR3 runs from the conserved cysteine through the conserved F or W. The D gene is left open where the match is weak. Clone size appears in some rows only: once, few, many, or a class for an expanded clone.

j_call clone_size d_call v_call cdr3_nt cdr3_aa
TRBJ2-3 many . TRBV11-2 TGTGCCAGCAGCTTAGTTACTGGGGTCACAGATACGCAGTATTTT CASSLVTGVTDTQYF
TRBJ1-4 many TRBD1 TRBV2 TGTGCCAGCAGTGTCGGACAGGGGGCAGGTGAAAAACTGTTTTTT CASSVGQGAGEKLFF
TRBJ2-1 few TRBD1 TRBV9 TGTGCCAGCAGCGGGAGACAGGGGATGAACAATGAGCAGTTCTTC CASSGRQGMNNEQFF
TRBJ1-1 many . TRBV5-1 TGCGCCAGCAGCCTCAAATCTCCAGCGGCTGCTGAAGCTTTCTTT CASSLKSPAAAEAFF
TRBJ1-1 few . TRBV7-9 TGTGCCAGCAGTTCGACAGAGTCTAAGGCTTTCTTT CASSSTESKAFF
TRBJ2-3 . TRBD2 TRBV11-2 TGTGCCAGCAGCTTGCTTAGCGGGAGGTACGATGGTACGCAGTATTTT CASSLLSGRYDGTQYF
TRBJ2-7 . TRBD2 TRBV5-1 TGCGCCAGCAGCTTGGACAGGACTAGAGTTTACGAGCAGTACTTC CASSLDRTRVYEQYF
TRBJ2-2 many . TRBV9 TGTGCCAGCACTTACGACGGCGGGGAGCTGTTTTTT CASTYDGGELFF
TRBJ2-3 many TRBD1 TRBV29-1 TGCAGCGTCGGACAGGGTACTAGCACAGATACGCAGTATTTT CSVGQGTSTDTQYF
TRBJ1-1 many TRBD1 TRBV30 TGTGCCTGGAGTGACGACAGGGGAGGGGGGACTGAAGCTTTCTTT CAWSDDRGGGTEAFF
TRBJ2-3 few . TRBV20-1 TGCAGTGCTGCCAGCCCCCCAGATACGCAGTATTTT CSAASPPDTQYF
TRBJ2-7 few . TRBV9 TGTGCCAGCGCGAGGGACGGCGGCTCCTACGAGCAGTACTTC CASARDGGSYEQYF
TRBJ2-1 many . TRBV20-1 TGCAGTGCTCCTGACCTCTACAGTGAGCAGTTCTTC CSAPDLYSEQFF
TRBJ2-3 few TRBD2 TRBV27 TGTGCCAGCAGTCTCAGCGGGAGGACCTCAACAGATACGCAGTATTTT CASSLSGRTSTDTQYF
TRBJ2-2 few TRBD2 TRBV18 TGTGCCAGCTCACCGTCGACTAGCGGGAGGGCCGGGACCGGGGAGCTGTTTTTT CASSPSTSGRAGTGELFF
TRBJ1-6 few . TRBV15 TGTGCCACCAGCGCCCGGCCAGGCTATAATTCACCCCTCCACTTT CATSARPGYNSPLHF
TRBJ1-3 many TRBD1 TRBV12-5 TGTGCTAGTGGTTCAACTGACAGGGCACGGAGTGGAAACACCATATATTTT CASGSTDRARSGNTIYF
TRBJ2-7 many TRBD2 TRBV6-1 TGTGCCAGCAGTCCCGGGACTAGCGGGAGGTTGCGCTACGAGCAGTACTTC CASSPGTSGRLRYEQYF
TRBJ1-4 few . TRBV3-1 TGTGCCAGCAGCCCACTAGATTGGGCAACTAATGAAAAACTGTTTTTT CASSPLDWATNEKLFF
TRBJ2-3 many . TRBV19 TGTGCCAGTAGTATAGGCTACAGGGGGAGGGCTAGCACAGATACGCAGTATTTT CASSIGYRGRASTDTQYF
TRBJ2-1 few TRBD1 TRBV10-1 TGCGCCAGCAGTGGGGGAGGCAGGGGGCGCGTCAATGAGCAGTTCTTC CASSGGGRGRVNEQFF
TRBJ1-2 many TRBD1 TRBV5-6 TGTGCCAGCAGCGTGTGGGGGACAGTTTCCTTC CASSVWGTVSF
TRBJ1-1 . . TRBV14 TGTGCCAGCAGCCAGTACAAAAGGATTCCCACTGAAGCTTTCTTT CASSQYKRIPTEAFF
TRBJ1-2 many . TRBV18 TGTGCCAGCCTATCCGGGACGGAGTATGGCTACACCTTC CASLSGTEYGYTF
TRBJ2-2 few . TRBV11-3 TGTGTCAGCAGCCCGCCCGTGAACACCGGGGAGCTGTTTTTT CVSSPPVNTGELFF
TRBJ2-1 many . TRBV3-1 TGTGCCAGCAGCCAAGACCCGGACAGCGGGGCCTACAATGAGCAGTTCTTC CASSQDPDSGAYNEQFF
TRBJ2-7 . TRBD1 TRBV11-3 TGTGCCAGCAGCACGGGACAGGCCGAGCAGTACTTC CASSTGQAEQYF
TRBJ2-2 . . TRBV4-1 TGCGCCAGCAGCTATGGTCGGGTGAGGGCCGGGGAGCTGTTTTTT CASSYGRVRAGELFF
TRBJ2-3 . TRBD2 TRBV2 TGTGCCAGCAGTGAAGAGGGGACTAGCGGGTTCCCTAGCACAGATACGCAGTATTTT CASSEEGTSGFPSTDTQYF
TRBJ1-1 many . TRBV20-1 TGCAGTGCTAGAGCGTTACTGACAGGTAACACTGAAGCTTTCTTT CSARALLTGNTEAFF
TRBJ2-1 once TRBD2 TRBV12-3/TRBV12-4 TGTGCCAGCAGTTCGGCTAGCGGGACCTACAATGAGCAGTTCTTC CASSSASGTYNEQFF
TRBJ2-2 few TRBD1 TRBV6-4 TGTGCCAGCAATCCGGGACAGGGGACCGGGGAGCTGTTTTTT CASNPGQGTGELFF
TRBJ2-1 many . TRBV2 TGTGCCAGCATTGGAGCAAACAATGAGCAGTTCTTC CASIGANNEQFF
TRBJ2-5 many . TRBV9 TGTGCCAGCAGCCCCCGTCAGTGGGAGACCCAGTACTTC CASSPRQWETQYF
TRBJ2-3 many TRBD1 TRBV2 TGTGCCAGCTGCGGACAGGGGTCAGATACGCAGTATTTT CASCGQGSDTQYF
TRBJ1-4 . TRBD1 TRBV12-3/TRBV12-4 TGTGCCAGCGGTACAGGGGTGGGGGAAAAACTGTTTTTT CASGTGVGEKLFF
TRBJ2-1 . TRBD1 TRBV12-3/TRBV12-4 TGTGCCAGCAGGCGCTTGGGACAGGGATACGACGAGCAGTTCTTC CASRRLGQGYDEQFF
TRBJ2-1 . TRBD2 TRBV7-3 TGTGCCAGCAGCTTAACGGGCGGGAGAGGAATTGAGCAGTTCTTC CASSLTGGRGIEQFF
TRBJ2-1 many . TRBV12-3/TRBV12-4 TGTGCCAGCAGTTTAAAGGGGGGGGGTAACAATGAGCAGTTCTTC CASSLKGGGNNEQFF
TRBJ2-1 few . TRBV20-1 TGCAGTGCCATGCTGGTCGTCGGCAGACCCAGGAATGAGCAGTTCTTC CSAMLVVGRPRNEQFF
TRBJ1-6 many . TRBV12-3/TRBV12-4 TGTGCCAGCAGCGGACGACCGGGACGGTATTCACCCCTCCACTTT CASSGRPGRYSPLHF
TRBJ2-3 few . TRBV20-1 TGCAGTGCTAGACCAGGACATATAGATACGCAGTATTTT CSARPGHIDTQYF
TRBJ2-1 many TRBD2 TRBV10-1 TGCGCCAGCAGTGAACGCCGCGGCGGGAGTTCAAATGAGCAGTTCTTC CASSERRGGSSNEQFF
TRBJ1-6 few . TRBV19 TGTGCCAGTAGAAAGGAACAGACCAATTCACCCCTCCACTTT CASRKEQTNSPLHF
TRBJ1-6 . . TRBV20-1 TGCAGTGCCCCTCGCGGCGGGAGCTCCTATAATTCACCCCTCCACTTT CSAPRGGSSYNSPLHF
TRBJ2-3 many . TRBV12-3/TRBV12-4 TGTGCCAGTTACAGGGACACAGATACGCAGTATTTT CASYRDTDTQYF
TRBJ2-1 few TRBD2 TRBV7-9 TGTGCCAGCAGCCCCCCCGGGGGAGGGCGTGAGCAGTTCTTC CASSPPGGGREQFF
TRBJ2-1 . TRBD2 TRBV19 TGTGCCAGTACGGCGGGAGACCCCTACAATGAGCAGTTCTTC CASTAGDPYNEQFF
TRBJ2-7 many . TRBV28 TGTGCCAGCAGTCTCCAGCCGGGGGCATTCAGGACCGAGCAGTACTTC CASSLQPGAFRTEQYF
TRBJ2-5 many . TRBV18 TGTGCCAGCTCACCTACGTTGGCGGGGGCCACACCTCAAGAGACCCAGTACTTC CASSPTLAGATPQETQYF
TRBJ2-1 . TRBD1 TRBV20-1 TGCAGTGCTCCCGGGACAGGAGGGAACAATGAGCAGTTCTTC CSAPGTGGNNEQFF